These T cell receptor beta chains were read from a single sample in a study of T-cell memory formation after mild COVID-19. TCRdb analysed the 5' RACE reads with MiXCR anew, one entry per CDR3 protein. The sample contains hundreds of thousands of distinct CDR3 sequences, less than 25% of which appear only once. The sequenced material came from PBMCs or a T cell subset sorted from them (not recorded which). Receptor source: an adult woman who had mild COVID-19 (a few samples of this study predate the infection). Cell type and time point are not known. The CDR3 runs from the conserved cysteine through the conserved F or W. D genes are given only for firm matches. Expanded clones get a size class; other rows say once, few or many, or leave the size out.

TRBV7-9,TRBD2,few,TRBJ2-1,CASSSGTSGRAGHERFF,TGTGCCAGCAGCTCCGGGACTAGCGGGAGGGCCGGGCATGAGCGGTTCTTC
TRBV9,.,.,TRBJ2-1,CASSVAPGERQFF,TGTGCCAGCAGCGTAGCCCCCGGGGAGCGGCAGTTCTTC
TRBV4-1,.,.,TRBJ1-1,CASSQTLLSSEAFF,TGCGCCAGCAGCCAGACCCTACTATCCTCTGAAGCTTTCTTT
TRBV20-1,.,.,TRBJ2-1,CSAPTGWAEQFF,TGCAGTGCTCCGACGGGGTGGGCTGAGCAGTTCTTC
TRBV29-1,TRBD2,few,TRBJ2-3,CSGGTSGRSLYF,TGCAGCGGCGGGACTAGCGGGAGGAGTTTGTATTTT
TRBV7-9,.,few,TRBJ1-6,CASTPSTVGNSPLHF,TGTGCCAGCACCCCCTCGACTGTGGGCAATTCACCCCTCCACTTT
TRBV4-2,.,many,TRBJ2-7,CASSQDLEGREQYF,TGTGCCAGCAGCCAAGATCTCGAGGGGAGAGAGCAGTACTTC
TRBV12-3/TRBV12-4,.,many,TRBJ2-3,CASSYSPFGTDTQYF,TGTGCCAGCAGTTATAGCCCCTTCGGTACAGATACGCAGTATTTT
TRBV5-1,.,many,TRBJ1-1,CASSLEQKNTEAFF,TGCGCCAGCAGCTTGGAACAGAAGAACACTGAAGCTTTCTTT
TRBV6-1,TRBD1,.,TRBJ2-5,CASSGTGTGETQYF,TGTGCCAGCAGTGGAACCGGGACAGGGGAGACCCAGTACTTC
TRBV24-1,.,.,TRBJ1-4,CATSDPGGTNEKLFF,TGTGCCACCAGTGATCCTGGGGGGACTAATGAAAAACTGTTTTTT
TRBV20-1,.,.,TRBJ1-3,CSAPGVGNTIYF,TGCAGTGCCCCAGGGGTCGGAAACACCATATATTTT
TRBV3-1,.,.,TRBJ1-3,CASSLGTLSGNTIYF,TGTGCCAGCAGTCTCGGGACTTTATCTGGAAACACCATATATTTT
TRBV7-9,.,once,TRBJ1-1,CASSLALGTNTEAFF,TGTGCCAGCAGCTTAGCCCTGGGCACGAACACTGAAGCTTTCTTT
TRBV5-1,TRBD1,few,TRBJ1-2,CASSQDRAGYGYTF,TGCGCCAGCAGCCAGGACAGGGCCGGCTATGGCTACACCTTC
TRBV10-3,TRBD1,.,TRBJ2-7,CAIKTGTGTHEQYF,TGTGCCATCAAAACCGGGACAGGGACCCACGAGCAGTACTTC
TRBV4-2,.,few,TRBJ2-7,CASSQATGTTYEQYF,TGTGCCAGCAGCCAAGCCACCGGGACAACCTACGAGCAGTACTTC
TRBV18,.,.,TRBJ2-5,CASCPGVLRETQYF,TGTGCCAGCTGTCCGGGAGTTTTGAGGGAGACCCAGTACTTC
TRBV19,.,.,TRBJ1-6,CASGRLTGPGSPLHF,TGTGCCAGTGGGAGGTTAACCGGGCCAGGCTCACCCCTCCACTTT
TRBV4-2,TRBD1,.,TRBJ2-7,CASSQAEFGTGDYEQYF,TGTGCCAGCAGCCAAGCCGAGTTCGGGACAGGGGATTACGAGCAGTACTTC
TRBV5-6,.,few,TRBJ2-2,CASRPVRGTGELFF,TGTGCCAGCAGGCCCGTGAGGGGCACCGGGGAGCTGTTTTTT
TRBV2,.,few,TRBJ1-1,CASGWDTEAFF,TGTGCCAGCGGATGGGATACTGAAGCTTTCTTT
TRBV7-9,TRBD2,.,TRBJ2-1,CASSLGSGRYNEQFF,TGTGCCAGCAGCTTAGGTAGCGGGAGGTACAATGAGCAGTTCTTC
TRBV5-1,TRBD2,.,TRBJ2-3,CASSSGLAVTDTQYF,TGCGCCAGCAGCTCGGGACTAGCAGTCACAGATACGCAGTATTTT
TRBV12-3/TRBV12-4,.,few,TRBJ2-5,CASSLTIETQYF,TGTGCCAGCAGTTTAACAATAGAGACCCAGTACTTC
TRBV15,TRBD1,.,TRBJ2-5,CATNKRDREPLQETQYF,TGTGCCACAAATAAACGGGACAGGGAGCCCCTCCAAGAGACCCAGTACTTC
TRBV7-9,.,few,TRBJ2-7,CAGGTPLSYEQYF,TGTGCCGGCGGGACACCATTATCCTACGAGCAGTACTTC
TRBV20-1,TRBD2,few,TRBJ2-1,CSAHETSGSLNEQFF,TGCAGTGCTCACGAAACTAGCGGGAGCCTTAATGAGCAGTTCTTC
TRBV18,TRBD1,.,TRBJ2-3,CASSASGQGTDTQYF,TGTGCCAGCTCTGCCTCCGGACAGGGTACAGATACGCAGTATTTT
TRBV7-2,TRBD1,.,TRBJ1-5,CASSPDGTGSNQPQHF,TGTGCCAGCAGCCCCGACGGGACAGGAAGCAATCAGCCCCAGCATTTT
TRBV3-1,TRBD2,.,TRBJ2-1,CASSPESIAGRNEQFF,TGTGCCAGCAGCCCTGAGTCAATAGCGGGCCGCAATGAGCAGTTCTTC
TRBV4-2,.,few,TRBJ1-1,CASSPEVGRADTEAFF,TGTGCCAGCAGCCCCGAGGTCGGCAGGGCGGACACTGAAGCTTTCTTT
TRBV4-1,TRBD2,.,TRBJ2-1,CASSQVGLAGDTYNEQFF,TGCGCCAGCAGCCAAGTGGGACTAGCGGGGGATACCTACAATGAGCAGTTCTTC
TRBV4-2,.,many,TRBJ1-3,CASSPRLTARGSGNTIYF,TGTGCCAGCAGCCCACGCTTAACCGCCAGGGGCTCTGGAAACACCATATATTTT
TRBV30,.,.,TRBJ2-5,CAWSRLVGSQETQYF,TGTGCCTGGAGTCGGCTAGTCGGATCACAAGAGACCCAGTACTTC
TRBV5-1,.,few,TRBJ2-5,CASSPLPGVETQYF,TGCGCCAGCAGCCCCCTTCCGGGGGTTGAGACCCAGTACTTC
TRBV9,TRBD2,few,TRBJ2-3,CASSDLTSGGTDTQYF,TGTGCCAGCAGCGATTTGACTAGCGGGGGGACAGATACGCAGTATTTT
TRBV4-1,TRBD2,once,TRBJ2-2,CASSQGGGVAGELFF,TGCGCCAGCAGCCAAGGTGGGGGGGTGGCCGGGGAGCTGTTTTTT
TRBV5-1,TRBD1,.,TRBJ1-1,CASSMQGGATEAFF,TGCGCCAGCAGCATGCAGGGGGGTGCCACTGAAGCTTTCTTT
TRBV12-3/TRBV12-4,.,few,TRBJ1-1,CASRHNGAMNTEAFF,TGTGCCAGCAGACACAACGGCGCCATGAACACTGAAGCTTTCTTT
TRBV6-5,.,few,TRBJ1-1,CASSYTGPLNTEAFF,TGTGCCAGCAGTTACACCGGACCGTTGAACACTGAAGCTTTCTTT
TRBV9,TRBD2,few,TRBJ2-7,CASSTSSGSPYEQYF,TGTGCCAGCAGCACCTCTAGCGGGAGCCCCTACGAGCAGTACTTC
TRBV10-3,.,.,TRBJ2-7,CAISESNGYEQYF,TGTGCCATCAGTGAGTCGAACGGCTACGAGCAGTACTTC
TRBV12-3/TRBV12-4,TRBD1,.,TRBJ1-6,CASSSGQGRNSPLHF,TGTGCCAGCAGTTCAGGACAGGGCCGTAATTCACCCCTCCACTTT
TRBV11-1,TRBD2,.,TRBJ2-1,CASSSRPFIAGGPHEQFF,TGTGCCAGCAGCTCCCGCCCCTTCATAGCGGGAGGACCCCATGAGCAGTTCTTC
TRBV19,.,.,TRBJ2-5,CASEGFPGDAQYF,TGTGCCAGCGAGGGATTCCCGGGCGATGCCCAGTACTTC
TRBV12-3/TRBV12-4,TRBD1,few,TRBJ1-3,CASSSDRTPNSGNTIYF,TGTGCCAGCAGTTCGGACAGGACCCCGAACTCTGGAAACACCATATATTTT
TRBV11-2,.,few,TRBJ2-1,CASDKGVHEQFF,TGTGCCAGCGATAAGGGGGTCCATGAGCAGTTCTTC
TRBV20-1,.,.,TRBJ2-7,CSARDLWGSEWHEQYF,TGCAGTGCTAGAGACCTTTGGGGGAGTGAGTGGCACGAGCAGTACTTC
TRBV2,.,few,TRBJ2-7,CASILTYEQYF,TGTGCCAGCATCCTAACCTACGAGCAGTACTTC
TRBV3-1,TRBD2,.,TRBJ2-1,CASSVSGGGSNEQFF,TGTGCCAGCTCCGTGTCAGGCGGCGGGAGCAATGAGCAGTTCTTC
TRBV7-9,TRBD2,.,TRBJ2-1,CASTSGSSDEQFF,TGTGCCAGCACTAGCGGGAGTTCTGATGAGCAGTTCTTC
TRBV6-5,.,.,TRBJ1-2,CASSYLGSGYTF,TGTGCCAGCAGTTACCTTGGCTCTGGCTACACCTTC